This TCR beta chain originates from a study of CD8+ T cells in alopecia areata. Only a few counts were recorded for this clone. The target antigen is unknown. Regarding the study as a whole: Scalp clonality and expanded CD8+ clones among the top 100 showed significant decreases with tofacitinib. Tissue-resident alphabeta T cells belonging to normal skin likewise get sequenced within scalp specimens.

Following extraction, RNA underwent reverse transcription to cDNA, which served as the sequencing template. Only in-frame clones appear in the TCRdb table, and some are missing; sequencing was by immunoSEQ multiplex PCR. The top ten hold 4% to 5% of the sample, which has about 190,000 clones, 50% to 75% seen once. The ends were cut back, 6 bases at V and 9 bases at J, with 19 bases in the middle. Germline loops: CDR1 SQVTM, CDR2 ANQGSEA. CDR3 size: 13 residues. As to treatment: oral pan-JAK inhibitor, 5-10 mg twice daily. Both peripheral blood and punch biopsies of lesional scalp skin were obtained from patients who had alopecia areata.

The sample was CD4+ T cells sorted from blood, taken at week 4, from a patient treated with tofacitinib. This receptor was identified in a human donor with alopecia areata. The V gene is TRBV29-1, the J gene TRBJ2-3; D unclear. The CDR3 reads CSVVPPRLGTQYF. The CDR3 DNA reads as TGCAGCGTCGTCCCTCCCCGGCTAGGGACGCAGTATTTT.